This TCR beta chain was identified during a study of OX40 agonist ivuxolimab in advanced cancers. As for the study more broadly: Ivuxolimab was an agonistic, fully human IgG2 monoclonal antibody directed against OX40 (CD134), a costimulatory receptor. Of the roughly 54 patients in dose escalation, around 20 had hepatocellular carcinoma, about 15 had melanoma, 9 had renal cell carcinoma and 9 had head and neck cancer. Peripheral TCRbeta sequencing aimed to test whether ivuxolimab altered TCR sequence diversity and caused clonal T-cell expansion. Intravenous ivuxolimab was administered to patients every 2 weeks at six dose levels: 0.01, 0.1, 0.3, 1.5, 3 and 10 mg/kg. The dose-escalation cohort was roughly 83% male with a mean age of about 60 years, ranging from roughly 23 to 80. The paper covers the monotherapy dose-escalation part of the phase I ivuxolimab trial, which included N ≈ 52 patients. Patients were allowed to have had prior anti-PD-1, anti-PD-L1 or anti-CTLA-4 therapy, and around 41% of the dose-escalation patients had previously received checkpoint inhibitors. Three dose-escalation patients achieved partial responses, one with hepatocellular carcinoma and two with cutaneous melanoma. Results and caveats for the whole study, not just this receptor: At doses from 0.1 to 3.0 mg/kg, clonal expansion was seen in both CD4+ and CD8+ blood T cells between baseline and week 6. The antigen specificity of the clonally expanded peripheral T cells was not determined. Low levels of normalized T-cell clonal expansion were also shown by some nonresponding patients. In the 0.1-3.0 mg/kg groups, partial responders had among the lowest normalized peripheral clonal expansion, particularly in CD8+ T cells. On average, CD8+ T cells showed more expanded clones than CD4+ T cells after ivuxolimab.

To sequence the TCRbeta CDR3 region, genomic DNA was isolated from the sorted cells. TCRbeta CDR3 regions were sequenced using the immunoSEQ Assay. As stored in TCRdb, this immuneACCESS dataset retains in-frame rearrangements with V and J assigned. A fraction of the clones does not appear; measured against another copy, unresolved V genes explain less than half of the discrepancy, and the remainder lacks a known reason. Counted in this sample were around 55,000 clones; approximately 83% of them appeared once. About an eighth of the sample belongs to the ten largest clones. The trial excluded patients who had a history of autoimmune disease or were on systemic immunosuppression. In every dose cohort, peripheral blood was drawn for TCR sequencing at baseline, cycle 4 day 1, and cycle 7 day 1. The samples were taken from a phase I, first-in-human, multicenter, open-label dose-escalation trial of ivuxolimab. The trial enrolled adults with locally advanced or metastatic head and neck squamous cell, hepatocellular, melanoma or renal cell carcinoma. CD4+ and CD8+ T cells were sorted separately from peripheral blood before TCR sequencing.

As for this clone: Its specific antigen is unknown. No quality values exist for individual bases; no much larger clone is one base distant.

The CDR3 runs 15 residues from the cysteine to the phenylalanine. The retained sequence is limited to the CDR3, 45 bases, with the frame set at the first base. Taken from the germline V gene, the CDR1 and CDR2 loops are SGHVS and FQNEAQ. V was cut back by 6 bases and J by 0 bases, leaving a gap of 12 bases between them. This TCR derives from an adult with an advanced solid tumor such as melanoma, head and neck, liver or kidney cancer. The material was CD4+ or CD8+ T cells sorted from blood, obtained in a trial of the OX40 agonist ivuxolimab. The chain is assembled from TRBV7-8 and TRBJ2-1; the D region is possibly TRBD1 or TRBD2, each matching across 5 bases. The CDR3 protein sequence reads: CASSKTEGSYNEQFF. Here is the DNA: TGTGCCAGCAGTAAGACAGAGGGCTCCTACAATGAGCAGTTCTTC.